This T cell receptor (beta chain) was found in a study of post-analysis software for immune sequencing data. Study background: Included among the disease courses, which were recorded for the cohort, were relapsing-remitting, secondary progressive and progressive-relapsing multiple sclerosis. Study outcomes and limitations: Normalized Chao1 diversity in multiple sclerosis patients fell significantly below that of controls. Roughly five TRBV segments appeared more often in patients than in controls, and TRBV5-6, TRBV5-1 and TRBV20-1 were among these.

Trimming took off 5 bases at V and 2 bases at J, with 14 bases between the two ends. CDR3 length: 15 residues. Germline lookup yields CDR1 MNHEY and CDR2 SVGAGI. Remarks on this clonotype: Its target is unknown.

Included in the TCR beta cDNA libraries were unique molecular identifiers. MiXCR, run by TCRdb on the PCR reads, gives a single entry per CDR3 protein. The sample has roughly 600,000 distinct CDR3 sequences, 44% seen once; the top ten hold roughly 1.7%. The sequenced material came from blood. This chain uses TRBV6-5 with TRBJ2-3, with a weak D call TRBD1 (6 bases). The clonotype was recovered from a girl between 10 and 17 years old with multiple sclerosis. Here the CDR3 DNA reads TGTGCCAGCAGTCGCTCTGGGGGCATCACAGATACGCAGTATTTT. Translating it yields CASSRSGGITDTQYF.